This TCR beta chain was identified in a study of blood T cells in healthy people across ages. This clonotype was seen a few times. Every participating donor contributed around 9.5 milliliters of peripheral blood through a draw. With a J-beta primer mix and a sample-barcoded 5' primer, a second PCR ran roughly 6 to 11 cycles. TCRdb fed the 5' RACE reads into MiXCR, producing one record per CDR3 protein. The sample includes hundreds of thousands of distinct CDR3 sequences, around 30% of them seen just once. The CDR3 contains 15 residues. CDR1 is DFQATT and CDR2 is SNEGSKA in the germline V gene (reference sequence). Trimming left V 4 bases short and J 5 bases short, with 15 bases between.

The clonotype was recovered from an elderly woman in good health. The sequenced sample was blood. The chain has TRBV20-1 and TRBJ1-6; no reliable D call. This CDR3 reads CSAKFGEPNNSPLHF. In nucleotides, the CDR3 is TGCAGTGCTAAGTTCGGGGAACCCAATAATTCACCCCTCCACTTT.